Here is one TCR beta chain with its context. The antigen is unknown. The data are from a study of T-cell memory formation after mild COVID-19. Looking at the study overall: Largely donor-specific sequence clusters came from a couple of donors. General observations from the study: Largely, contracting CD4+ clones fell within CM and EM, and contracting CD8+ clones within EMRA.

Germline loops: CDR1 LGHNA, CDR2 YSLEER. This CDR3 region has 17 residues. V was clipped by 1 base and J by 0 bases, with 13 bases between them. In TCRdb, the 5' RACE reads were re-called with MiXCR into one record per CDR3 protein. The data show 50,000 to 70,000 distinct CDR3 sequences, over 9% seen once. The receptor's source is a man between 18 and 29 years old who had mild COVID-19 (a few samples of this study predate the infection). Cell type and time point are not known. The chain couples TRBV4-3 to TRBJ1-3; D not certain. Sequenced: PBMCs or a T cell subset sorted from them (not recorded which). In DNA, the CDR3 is TGCGCCAGCAGCCAAGGGCTGGCGGAACTCTCTGGAAACACCATATATTTT. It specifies CASSQGLAELSGNTIYF.